This TCR beta chain was identified during a study of blood T cell repertoires in COVID-19. Trimming pared 1 base from V and 5 bases from J, leaving 14 bases between. CDR3 length equals 15 residues. CDR1 is LNHNV and CDR2 is YYDKDF in the germline V gene (reference sequence). While infection was still active, Seattle patients were enrolled and then followed longitudinally. Clones were sequenced by immunoSEQ multiplex PCR, and TCRdb holds only the in-frame ones, with some missing. The data show under 350,000 clones, with more than 80% seen just once and more than 6% held by the top ten. V and J are TRBV15 and TRBJ1-1; possible D gene TRBD1, 5 bases. The specimen was peripheral blood. The clonotype originates from a woman aged 25 to 45 with COVID-19, enrolled during active disease. The CDR3 DNA sequence: TGTGCCACCAGCAGAGGAGGCCGGGGGGGTACTGAAGCTTTCTTT. Encoded protein: CATSRGGRGGTEAFF.